One and the same sample provided the 10 T cell receptor beta chains below, sequenced in a study of cytomegalovirus exposure and HLA in healthy donors. This PCR relied on a set of 60 Vbeta primers and 13 Jbeta primers. Data came from immunoSEQ multiplex PCR; TCRdb stores just in-frame clones and leaves some out. The table records under 200,000 clones, 77% of them present only once. The sequencing sample was made of PBMCs. The origin of the receptors is a woman aged 40 to 55 in good health and CMV-seropositive.

This rearrangement joins TRBV28 to TRBJ1-5; D is perhaps TRBD1 (5 bases). Trimming left V 9 bases short and J 0 bases short, with 12 bases between. Per germline, CDR1 MDHEN and CDR2 SYDVKM. There are 14 residues in the CDR3. The CDR3 nucleotides are TGTGCCAGTCTCGGGGGGGGTAGCAATCAGCCCCAGCATTTT. This codes for CASLGGGSNQPQHF.

This clone has only one observation. V and J are TRBV19 and TRBJ1-5; D not resolved. Germline values: CDR1 LNHDA, CDR2 SQIVND (reference sequence). V was clipped by 2 bases and J by 0 bases, with 5 bases between them. The CDR3 covers 14 residues. This CDR3 reads CASSINFSNQPQHF. In DNA, the CDR3 is TGTGCCAGTAGTATAAACTTTAGCAATCAGCCCCAGCATTTT.

J is TRBJ1-1 and V is TRBV30; D ambiguous. V was shortened by 0 bases and J by 0 bases, with 5 bases between the two germline ends. Germline assignment: CDR1 GTSNPN and CDR2 SVGIG (reference sequence). The length of the CDR3 is 13 residues. CDR3 sequence (DNA): TGTGCCTGGAGTGTACTTATGAACACTGAAGCTTTCTTT. Residues: CAWSVLMNTEAFF.

The chain employs TRBV5-4 and TRBJ2-3, with 7 bases aligning to TRBD2. Germline CDR1 reads SGHNT; CDR2 reads YYREEE (reference sequence). The trim removed 0 bases at V and 0 bases at J, leaving 1 base unmatched. The CDR3 length is 15 residues. The CDR3 spells CASSLGSGSTDTQYF. CDR3 in DNA: TGTGCCAGCAGCTTGGGTAGCGGGAGCACAGATACGCAGTATTTT. Full variable domain (missing parts from reference TRBV5-4 and TRBJ2-3): ETGVTQSPTHLIKTRGQQVTLRCSSQSGHNTVSWYQQALGQGPQFIFQYYREEENGRGNFPPRFSGLQFPNYSSELNVNALELDDSALYLCASSLGSGSTDTQYFGPGTRLTVL.

This clone has more than one count but fewer than ten. This sequence joins TRBV29-1 and TRBJ2-7, with 9 bases aligning to TRBD2. V lost 7 bases, J lost 0 bases, and 4 bases stayed unmatched. The germline V gene encodes CDR1 SQVTM and CDR2 ANQGSEA. The CDR3 extends over 13 amino acids. The CDR3 protein is CSANSGSSYEQYF. CDR3 DNA: TGCAGCGCAAATAGCGGGAGCTCCTACGAGCAGTACTTC.

The V call is TRBV4-2, the J call TRBJ1-1; perhaps TRBD1 as D (5 bases). Trimming cost V 0 bases and J 4 bases, with 12 bases left between them. The CDR3 consists of 15 residues. Germline CDR1 and CDR2: LGHNA and YNFKEQ. CDR3 DNA: TGTGCCAGCAGCCAAGACAGGGACGGGGGCACTGAAGCTTTCTTT. Protein product: CASSQDRDGGTEAFF.

V usage is TRBV7-2 and J usage is TRBJ2-2, with TRBD2 identical over 11 bases. CDR3 length equals 16 residues. The trim removed 1 base at V and 6 bases at J, leaving 4 bases unmatched. Germline values: CDR1 SGHTA, CDR2 FQGNSA. The CDR3 sequence is CASSLESSGRSGELFF. For the CDR3, the DNA is TGTGCCAGCAGCTTAGAGTCTAGCGGGAGGTCCGGGGAGCTGTTTTTT.

The chain recombines TRBV6-6 with TRBJ2-1; 14 positions agree with TRBD2. Per the germline V gene, CDR1 is MNHNY and CDR2 is SVGAGI (reference sequence). V was clipped by 6 bases and J by 12 bases; unmatched bases: 7. The CDR3 has 14 residues. The CDR3 region has the DNA TGTGCCAGCAGGGGGACTAGCGGGGGCCGGGGGCAGTTCTTC. Encoded protein: CASRGTSGGRGQFF.

The genes are TRBV7-2 and TRBJ2-3, with 8 positions matching TRBD2. The germline V gene encodes CDR1 SGHTA and CDR2 FQGNSA. The CDR3 contains 14 residues. V lost 4 bases and J lost 4; bases outside the gene matches: 4. This CDR3 reads CASSSLAVPDTQYF. The CDR3 DNA reads TGTGCCAGCAGCTCACTAGCGGTCCCAGATACGCAGTATTTT. Full variable domain (missing parts from reference TRBV7-2 and TRBJ2-3): GAGVSQSPSNKVTEKGKDVELRCDPISGHTALYWYRQSLGQGLEFLIYFQGNSAPDKSGLPSDRFSAERTGGSVSTLTIQRTQQEDSAVYLCASSSLAVPDTQYFGPGTRLTVL.

The sample holds one count of this clone. The chain joins TRBV11-2 to TRBJ2-1, with TRBD1 as a possible D gene (5 bases). Looked up from germline, CDR1 is SGHAT and CDR2 is FQNNGV. V was pared by 5 bases and J by 13 bases, with 18 bases between. The CDR3 length is 13 residues. In DNA form, the CDR3 reads TGTGCCAGCAGCGCGTCGGCACAGGTCGCTCAGTTCTTC. This translates into CASSASAQVAQFF.